What follows are 29 T cell receptor beta chains derived from one specimen sequenced in a study of a mutant IDH1 vaccine in newly diagnosed glioma. The table came from immunoSEQ multiplex PCR; TCRdb's copy has only in-frame clones and leaves some out. The sample carries around 50,000 clones, roughly 88% recorded once. Time point specified: baseline, week 1 (first vaccination visit). This sample's treatment: pre-vaccination baseline after standard-of-care therapy. This material consisted of PBMCs, taken from a glioma patient treated with radiotherapy, temozolomide or both. All receptors derive from a man aged 40-55 years with glioma.

The chain uses TRBV7-2 and TRBJ1-5, with 7 bases lining up with TRBD1. The V gene's germline CDR1 is SGHTA and CDR2 FQGNSA. The CDR3 runs to 15 residues. Trimming at V came to 6 bases and at J to 7 bases, leaving 12 bases not matched to a gene. The CDR3 sequence: CASSSRGDGGQPQHF. DNA of the CDR3: TGTGCCAGCAGTTCCAGGGGGGACGGGGGACAGCCCCAGCATTTT.

This chain connects TRBV7-4 to TRBJ2-1; the match to TRBD1 covers 9 bases. This CDR3 is built from 16 residues. V dropped 6 bases and J dropped 8; count of bases not matched to a gene: 14. Per germline, CDR1 SGHVT and CDR2 SQSDAQ. CDR3 amino acids: CASRQPGQGVLDEQFF. The CDR3 bases are TGTGCCAGCAGACAGCCGGGACAGGGCGTGTTGGATGAGCAGTTCTTC.

This chain connects TRBV5-4 to TRBJ1-1, with TRBD1 identical over 7 bases. The ends lost 4 bases at V and 5 bases at J; junction bases unmatched: 11. CDR1 is SGHNT, CDR2 YYREEE, per germline (reference sequence). The CDR3 totals 15 residues. CDR3 protein: CASSGVTRGQTEAFF. CDR3 coding DNA: TGTGCCAGCAGCGGAGTGACTAGGGGGCAAACTGAAGCTTTCTTT. Based on the CDR3 plus reference TRBV5-4 and TRBJ1-1, the full variable domain is ETGVTQSPTHLIKTRGQQVTLRCSSQSGHNTVSWYQQALGQGPQFIFQYYREEENGRGNFPPRFSGLQFPNYSSELNVNALELDDSALYLCASSGVTRGQTEAFFGQGTRLTVV.

The rearrangement links TRBV18 to TRBJ1-2; perhaps TRBD1 as D (6 bases). Germline lookup yields CDR1 KGHSH and CDR2 LQKENI. CDR3 size: 13 residues. Trimming shortened V by 4 bases and J by 3 bases, and 9 bases separated the two germline ends. The CDR3 DNA is TGTGCCAGCTCACGACAGGACTACTATGGCTACACCTTC. Translation: CASSRQDYYGYTF.

The chain links TRBV28 to TRBJ1-3; tentatively, D is TRBD1 (5 bases). Germline CDR1 is MDHEN and CDR2 is SYDVKM. Trimming pared 7 bases from V and 1 base from J, leaving 14 bases between. The CDR3 sequence is 15 residues long. The CDR3 nucleotides read TGTGCCAGCATTCCGGGGGGAAATTCTGGAAACACCATATATTTT. Amino acids: CASIPGGNSGNTIYF. The whole variable domain, filled in from reference TRBV28 and TRBJ1-3, reads DVKVTQSSRYLVKRTGEKVFLECVQDMDHENMFWYRQDPGLGLRLIYFSYDVKMKEKGDIPEGYSVSREKKERFSLILESASTNQTSMYLCASIPGGNSGNTIYFGEGSWLTVV.

The chain has TRBV28 and TRBJ1-2; D ambiguous. Germline values: CDR1 MDHEN, CDR2 SYDVKM. Deletions cut 5 bases from V and 4 bases from J, with 11 bases between. There are 13 residues in the CDR3. The chain's CDR3 is CASSQTAVYGYTF. CDR3 DNA sequence: TGTGCCAGCAGTCAAACAGCGGTCTATGGCTACACCTTC.

CDR3 coding DNA: TGTGCCAGCAGTGACTGGTTAGTGGGACAGACTACCTACGAGCAGTACTTC. The encoded protein is CASSDWLVGQTTYEQYF. The chain combines TRBV6-4 with TRBJ2-7; 7 positions match TRBD1. The J segment lost 2 bases and the V segment lost 1 base, leaving 11 bases of the junction unmatched. The CDR3 sequence is 17 residues long. Germline lookup yields CDR1 MRHNA and CDR2 SNTAGT.

The genes are TRBV19 and TRBJ2-2; TRBD2 agrees at 7 bases. Trimming at V came to 7 bases and at J to 9 bases, leaving 11 bases not matched to a gene. From germline, CDR1 is LNHDA and CDR2 SQIVND (reference sequence). CDR3 length: 14 amino acids. CDR3 residues: CASKELREPRELFF. In DNA form, the CDR3 reads TGTGCCAGTAAGGAGCTGCGGGAGCCCCGGGAGCTGTTTTTT.

This clone was seen just once. This chain links TRBV5-4 with TRBJ2-5, with D tentatively TRBD2 (5 bases). This CDR3 contains 15 residues. V lost 1 base to trimming and J lost 2 bases, with 12 bases between them. CDR1 SGHNT and CDR2 YYREEE come from the germline V gene (reference sequence). DNA for the CDR3: TGTGCCAGCAGCTTGTCAAGCGGTCGACAAGAGACCCAGTACTTC. Translating gives CASSLSSGRQETQYF.

The chain couples TRBV2 to TRBJ2-3, with TRBD1 as a possible D gene (5 bases). The CDR3 is 13 amino acids. V was pared by 3 bases and J by 4 bases, with 8 bases between. The V gene's germline CDR1 is SNHLY and CDR2 FYNNEI. CDR3 residues: CASSETVSDTQYF. For the CDR3, the DNA is TGTGCCAGCAGTGAGACAGTTTCAGATACGCAGTATTTT. The whole variable domain, remainder taken from reference TRBV2 and TRBJ2-3, is EPEVTQTPSHQVTQMGQEVILRCVPISNHLYFYWYRQILGQKVEFLVSFYNNEISEKSEIFDDQFSVERPDGSNFTLKIRSTKLEDSAMYFCASSETVSDTQYFGPGTRLTVL.

There are a few counts of this clone. The V and J genes are TRBV19 and TRBJ1-5; no clear D gene. Germline assignment: CDR1 LNHDA and CDR2 SQIVND (reference sequence). This CDR3 has 12 amino acids. Trimming shortened V by 2 bases and J by 6 bases, and 5 bases separated the two germline ends. The CDR3 is CASSISRQPQHF. In DNA, the CDR3 is TGTGCCAGTAGTATAAGCCGTCAGCCCCAGCATTTT.

The chain combines TRBV14 with TRBJ1-3, with no clear D. This CDR3 is 14 amino acids long. Germline CDR1 SGHDN, CDR2 FVKESK. Deletions cut 4 bases from V and 2 bases from J, with 9 bases between. The CDR3 DNA follows: TGTGCCAGCAGCCGGTGGGCCCCTGGAAACACCATATATTTT. This codes for CASSRWAPGNTIYF.

This sequence joins TRBV4-3 and TRBJ2-2; tentatively, D is TRBD2 (6 bases). Germline loops: CDR1 LGHNA, CDR2 YSLEER. This CDR3 region has 14 residues. Trimming stripped 3 bases from V and 8 bases from J, with 13 bases between. This CDR3 is CASSHGSGPGELFF. The CDR3 DNA follows: TGCGCCAGCAGCCACGGTAGCGGACCTGGGGAGCTGTTTTTT.

V gene TRBV11-2 combines with J gene TRBJ1-2, with D possibly TRBD1 on 5 matching bases. V was cut by 5 bases and J by 6 bases, with 13 bases left in between. The CDR3 consists of 13 residues. Germline CDR1 is SGHAT and CDR2 is FQNNGV. The CDR3, as DNA: TGTGCCAGCAGCCCGGCAGGGCGAAATGGCTACACCTTC. Translated: CASSPAGRNGYTF.

The V call is TRBV7-9, the J call TRBJ2-2, with D maybe TRBD2 (5 bases). CDR1 and CDR2 from the germline V gene are SEHNR and FQNEAQ (reference sequence). This CDR3 contains 17 residues. Trimming cost V 1 base and J 6 bases, with 18 bases left between them. CDR3 nucleotides: TGTGCCAGCAGCTTAGATCTTACGGCTAGCTTGGCCGGGGAGCTGTTTTTT. It specifies CASSLDLTASLAGELFF.

J is TRBJ1-4 and V is TRBV4-1; tentative D call: TRBD1 (6 bases). The ends were cut back, 2 bases at V and 8 bases at J, with 15 bases in the middle. The CDR3 sequence is 15 residues long. Germline CDR1 is MGHRA and CDR2 is YSYEKL. CDR3 in amino acids: CASSQTGLSAEKLFF. CDR3 DNA sequence: TGCGCCAGCAGCCAAACAGGGCTCTCAGCGGAAAAACTGTTTTTT.

This clone was seen only a few times. This rearrangement joins TRBV7-2 to TRBJ2-3, with TRBD2 as a possible D gene (5 bases). The CDR3 has 14 residues. Per the germline V gene, CDR1 is SGHTA and CDR2 is FQGNSA. The V end was cut by 8 bases, the J end by 2 bases, with 14 bases between. CDR3 sequence reads: CASGAGLSTDTQYF. DNA for the CDR3: TGTGCCAGCGGCGCGGGTCTTTCCACAGATACGCAGTATTTT. Full variable domain (missing parts from reference TRBV7-2 and TRBJ2-3): GAGVSQSPSNKVTEKGKDVELRCDPISGHTALYWYRQSLGQGLEFLIYFQGNSAPDKSGLPSDRFSAERTGGSVSTLTIQRTQQEDSAVYLCASGAGLSTDTQYFGPGTRLTVL.

In this sample, this clone turned up a few times. V and J are TRBV5-1 and TRBJ1-1; D gene uncertain. This CDR3 has 14 amino acids. V lost 2 bases to trimming and J lost 0 bases, with 8 bases between them. CDR1 and CDR2 (germline): SGHRS, YFSETQ. The CDR3 spells CASSLSSMNTEAFF. The CDR3 DNA is TGCGCCAGCAGCTTAAGCAGCATGAACACTGAAGCTTTCTTT.

The chain recombines TRBV7-8 with TRBJ1-3, with D uncertain. Deletions cut 1 base from V and 0 bases from J, with 4 bases between. Germline lookup yields CDR1 SGHVS and CDR2 FQNEAQ. The CDR3 totals 14 residues. The CDR3 loop reads CASSLGSSGNTIYF. As DNA, the CDR3 is TGTGCCAGCAGCTTAGGCAGCTCTGGAAACACCATATATTTT.

The chain recombines TRBV27 with TRBJ2-2; no reliable D call. V lost 3 bases and J lost 4, with 9 bases in between. This CDR3 has 14 amino acids. Germline V gene data show CDR1 as MNHEY and CDR2 as SMNVEV (reference sequence). CDR3: CASSFGLPTGELFF. The CDR3 nucleotides read TGTGCCAGCAGTTTCGGTCTCCCCACCGGGGAGCTGTTTTTT.

In nucleotides, the CDR3 is TGCAGCGTTGACCGGGACAGTCGGTTGGCTTTCTTT. Translation gives CSVDRDSRLAFF. J is TRBJ1-1 and V is TRBV29-1; 7 nucleotides line up with TRBD1. With 3 bases clipped from V and 11 bases from J, the junction kept 9 bases outside the gene matches. Germline V gives CDR1 SQVTM, CDR2 ANQGSEA. This CDR3 is built from 12 residues.

The chain is built from TRBV5-4 and TRBJ2-1; TRBD2 matches 7 bases. Germline trimming cut 6 bases from V and 2 bases from J; bases unmatched to any gene: 11. This CDR3 has 16 residues. Germline V gene lookup returns CDR1 SGHNT and CDR2 YYREEE (reference sequence). The CDR3 spells CASTPSGGSPYNEQFF. In DNA form, the CDR3 reads TGTGCCAGCACCCCTTCCGGGGGGAGCCCCTACAATGAGCAGTTCTTC.

The chain is built from TRBV10-3 and TRBJ2-1; 10 bases line up with TRBD2. Germline V gene data show CDR1 as ENHRY and CDR2 as SYGVKD. CDR3 size: 13 residues. Germline trimming cut 10 bases from V and 8 bases from J; bases unmatched to any gene: 8. This chain's CDR3 is CATLPLAGDEQFF. Here the CDR3 DNA reads TGTGCCACCTTGCCCCTAGCGGGGGATGAGCAGTTCTTC.

CDR3 in DNA: TGTGCCAGCAATTCCGGGACAGGGCGAAATGAGCAGTTCTTC. Translation: CASNSGTGRNEQFF. V usage is TRBV25-1 and J usage is TRBJ2-1; 9 bases are shared with TRBD1. With V trimmed by 7 bases and J by 7 bases, 8 bases remained unmatched. Germline CDR1 is MGHDK and CDR2 is SYGVNS. This CDR3 is 14 amino acids long.

The rearrangement joins TRBV19 to TRBJ2-3, with D possibly being TRBD2 (6 bases). CDR3 length equals 14 residues. Trimming removed 3 bases from V and 1 base from J, with 8 bases in between. Germline CDR1 LNHDA, CDR2 SQIVND (reference sequence). DNA for the CDR3: TGTGCCAGTAGTATTCCGGGAGGCACAGATACGCAGTATTTT. The encoded protein is CASSIPGGTDTQYF. The entire variable domain, with the rest obtained from reference TRBV19 and TRBJ2-3, is as follows: DGGITQSPKYLFRKEGQNVTLSCEQNLNHDAMYWYRQDPGQGLRLIYYSQIVNDFQKGDIAEGYSVSREKKESFPLTVTSAQKNPTAFYLCASSIPGGTDTQYFGPGTRLTVL.

V is TRBV18 and J is TRBJ2-7, with 7 bases lining up with TRBD1. The CDR3 length is 13 residues. Germline CDR1 reads KGHSH; CDR2 reads LQKENI. V lost 4 bases and J lost 3; bases outside the gene matches: 3. The CDR3 nucleotides are TGTGCCAGCTCACAAGGGGGCTACTACGAGCAGTACTTC. Residues: CASSQGGYYEQYF.

The rearrangement links TRBV11-2 to TRBJ1-1; a weak D match, TRBD1 (5 bases). The germline V gene has CDR1 SGHAT and CDR2 FQNNGV. This CDR3 comprises 15 residues. Trimming pared 7 bases from V and 2 bases from J, leaving 17 bases between. CDR3 bases: TGTGCCAGCAACCCTAGGGGTGGCGGAAACACTGAAGCTTTCTTT. Translated, it gives CASNPRGGGNTEAFF.

This chain links TRBV9 with TRBJ1-2; possibly TRBD1 for D (5 bases). The length of the CDR3 is 16 residues. Germline values: CDR1 SGDLS, CDR2 YYNGEE. Trimming removed 0 bases at V and 0 bases at J, with 12 bases between. CDR3 sequence: CASSVATGEANYGYTF. CDR3 DNA sequence: TGTGCCAGCAGCGTAGCTACGGGGGAAGCTAACTATGGCTACACCTTC.

The V gene is TRBV19, the J gene TRBJ1-5, with D hard to call. Germline V CDR1 and CDR2: LNHDA, SQIVND (reference sequence). Trimming cost V 4 bases and J 3 bases, with 10 bases left between them. The CDR3 has 14 amino acids. The CDR3 DNA is TGTGCCAGTAGTAGCCAGGCGAACAATCAGCCCCAGCATTTT. Translation: CASSSQANNQPQHF.